This TCR beta chain derives from a study of blood T cell repertoires in COVID-19. Turning to the study itself: Samples taken during acute and convalescent COVID-19 were collected in the United States, Italy and Spain. Sources were T cells, B-cell-depleted T cells, or PBMCs; the material itself was cDNA or gDNA.

Per the study methods: Using reference gene primer amplification, nucleated cell counts were estimated. Using immunoSEQ multiplex PCR, the repertoire was profiled, and TCRdb retains in-frame clones only, with some absent. The D gene and trimming were derived from the DNA, and the V and J assignments and clone size from that table. The sample lists about 120,000 clones, around nine tenths seen once, with approximately 2.3% in the top ten. V was trimmed by 0 bases and J by 3 bases, leaving 7 bases between them. Germline CDR1 and CDR2: SGDLS and YYNGEE. The CDR3 has 15 residues. The source is a woman between 45 and 65 years old with acute or convalescent COVID-19. The chain combines TRBV9 with TRBJ2-6; D unresolved. The sequenced sample was peripheral blood. The CDR3 sequence is CASSVAAIGANVLTF. The CDR3 bases are TGTGCCAGCAGCGTAGCCGCGATTGGGGCCAACGTCCTGACTTTC.